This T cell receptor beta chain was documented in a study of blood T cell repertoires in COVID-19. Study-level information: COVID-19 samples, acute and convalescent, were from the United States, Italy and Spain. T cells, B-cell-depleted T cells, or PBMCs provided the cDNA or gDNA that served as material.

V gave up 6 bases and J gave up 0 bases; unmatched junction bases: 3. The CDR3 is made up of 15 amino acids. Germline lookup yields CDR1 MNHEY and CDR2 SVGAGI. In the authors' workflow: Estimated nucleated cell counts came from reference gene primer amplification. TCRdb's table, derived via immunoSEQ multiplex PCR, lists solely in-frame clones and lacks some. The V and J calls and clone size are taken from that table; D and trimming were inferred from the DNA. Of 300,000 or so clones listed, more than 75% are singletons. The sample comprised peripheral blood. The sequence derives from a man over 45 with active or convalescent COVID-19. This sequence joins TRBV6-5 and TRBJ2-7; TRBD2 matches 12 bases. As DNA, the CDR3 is TGTGCCAGCAGAAGGACTAGCGGGAACTCCTACGAGCAGTACTTC. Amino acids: CASRRTSGNSYEQYF.